The next 25 T cell receptor beta chains were all read from a single sample in a study of blood T cell repertoires in COVID-19 (dated by TCRdb to about 2020). Library method: the immunoSEQ multiplex PCR assay. TCRdb's version of the immuneACCESS table is confined to in-frame rearrangements and falls short of the full clone set. An unresolved V gene accounts for under half of the shortfall where checked; the remainder is of unknown origin. The table for this sample lists 180,000 or so clones; 82% of them were counted only once. Over 7.5% of the sample rests with the top ten. Sequencing was done on a sample of peripheral blood. These receptors all come from a woman between 65 and 79 years old with acute or convalescent COVID-19.

This chain connects TRBV27 to TRBJ2-7, with D tentatively TRBD2 (6 bases). Germline CDR1 is MNHEY and CDR2 is SMNVEV (reference sequence). This CDR3 has 17 amino acids. V dropped 0 bases and J dropped 0 bases, with 15 bases sitting between them. CDR3 coding DNA: TGTGCCAGCAGTTTATCCATGGTCGGCGGGGCCTCCTACGAGCAGTACTTC. Translating gives CASSLSMVGGASYEQYF.

This chain links TRBV4-2 with TRBJ2-1; perhaps TRBD2 as D (5 bases). Germline-derived CDR1 and CDR2 are LGHNA and YNFKEQ. V lost 1 base and J lost 0, with 10 bases in between. The CDR3 runs to 16 residues. The CDR3 spells CASSQGSGDSYNEQFF. The CDR3 DNA follows: TGTGCCAGCAGCCAAGGGAGCGGAGACTCCTACAATGAGCAGTTCTTC.

A note on this clone: An end of the junction does not agree with germline; a read error may underlie this. The chain links TRBV12-3 or TRBV12-4 to TRBJ2-2; a weak D match, TRBD2 (6 bases). The CDR3 contains 12 residues. This CDR3 reads CAGGRNAGELFF. The DNA of the CDR3 is TGTGCCGGGGGGAGGAACGCCGGGGAGCTGTTTTTT.

J is TRBJ2-1 and V is TRBV7-9; 9 bases map to TRBD2. The CDR3 has 18 residues. Germline V lookup: CDR1 SEHNR, CDR2 FQNEAQ (reference sequence). V gave up 1 base and J gave up 7 bases; unmatched junction bases: 14. The CDR3 bases are TGTGCCAGCAGCTTAGTTGGGTCAGGCGGGAGGGCCCGGAATGAGCAGTTCTTC. Protein sequence: CASSLVGSGGRARNEQFF.

This sequence joins TRBV6-1 and TRBJ1-4; 9 nucleotides match TRBD1. Germline V gene lookup returns CDR1 MNHNS and CDR2 SASEGT. V was pared by 0 bases and J by 1 base, with 6 bases of the junction left unmatched. The CDR3 covers 18 residues. The DNA of the CDR3 is TGTGCCAGCAGTGAAGCGCCCCAGGACAGGGGAACTAATGAAAAACTGTTTTTT. Translation gives CASSEAPQDRGTNEKLFF.

J is TRBJ2-7 and V is TRBV12-5; 14 bases fit TRBD2. Germline CDR1 reads LGHNT; CDR2 reads FRNRAP. Trimming took 9 bases from V and 2 from J; bases not matched to a gene: 12. This CDR3 has 17 residues. In DNA form, the CDR3 reads TGTGCTAGCTGCCCCGGGACTAGCGGGGGAGATCCCTACGAGCAGTACTTC. Its protein product is CASCPGTSGGDPYEQYF.

Only a few counts were recorded for this clone. The chain uses TRBV7-2 and TRBJ2-2, with a weak D call TRBD2 (6 bases). The CDR3 covers 15 residues. The germline V and J ends were trimmed by 2 bases and 6 bases, with 13 bases remaining between them. Looked up from germline, CDR1 is SGHTA and CDR2 is FQGNSA. The CDR3 sequence: CASSLSGGEAGELFF. CDR3 DNA sequence: TGTGCCAGCAGCTTATCCGGGGGTGAGGCCGGGGAGCTGTTTTTT.

This chain joins TRBV19 and TRBJ2-1; 15 positions match TRBD2. The CDR3 sequence is 20 residues long. CDR1 is LNHDA and CDR2 is SQIVND in the germline V gene (reference sequence). V lost 0 bases and J lost 1; bases outside the gene matches: 7. CDR3 loop: CASSIDAPGLAGGSYNEQFF. The CDR3 DNA follows: TGTGCCAGTAGTATAGACGCTCCGGGACTAGCGGGGGGTTCCTACAATGAGCAGTTCTTC.

V and J are TRBV25-1 and TRBJ2-7; no definite D call. Trimming cost V 5 bases and J 3 bases, with 11 bases left between them. The CDR3 has 13 residues. Germline V gene lookup returns CDR1 MGHDK and CDR2 SYGVNS. CDR3 nucleotide sequence: TGTGCCAGCAGTAACCCAGCGAGCTACGAGCAGTACTTC. This gives the protein CASSNPASYEQYF.

The chain joins TRBV6-2 or TRBV6-3 to TRBJ2-3; 11 bases align to TRBD2. V lost 0 bases, J lost 4 bases, and 3 bases stayed unmatched. The CDR3 totals 16 residues. Per germline, CDR1 MNHEY and CDR2 SVGEGT. CDR3 region: CASSYSVAGGPDTQYF. CDR3 in DNA: TGTGCCAGCAGTTACTCGGTAGCGGGAGGGCCAGATACGCAGTATTTT.

V and J are TRBV28 and TRBJ1-1, with no clear D. Looked up from germline, CDR1 is MDHEN and CDR2 is SYDVKM. The CDR3 contains 19 residues. V was trimmed by 3 bases and J by 0 bases, leaving 23 bases between them. The CDR3 DNA sequence: TGTGCCAGCAGTTTCTGGCGTACGACTGTCTCCGCGATGAACACTGAAGCTTTCTTT. Translated: CASSFWRTTVSAMNTEAFF.

V is TRBV21-1 and J is TRBJ1-4; the listed D gene, TRBD1, was not tested against the DNA. TRBV21-1 is tagged as a pseudogene. This CDR3 has 16 amino acids. The CDR3 coding sequence is TGTGCCAGCAGCTCCAGGTGGGGGACAGGGTGGGAAAAACTGTTTTTT. This gives the protein CASSSRWGTGWEKLFF.

The CDR3 DNA reads as TGTGCCAGCAGCAGGCCGGGACAGAGCTCTGGGGCCAACGTCCTGACTTTC. The encoded protein is CASSRPGQSSGANVLTF. This chain links TRBV25-1 with TRBJ2-6; 7 bases agree with TRBD1. This CDR3 comprises 17 residues. Germline V gene sequence: CDR1 MGHDK, CDR2 SYGVNS. Trimming removed 6 bases from V and 0 bases from J; junction bases left unmatched: 8.

This chain joins TRBV19 and TRBJ2-7; 7 nucleotides match TRBD1. This CDR3 is 15 amino acids long. V lost 4 bases to trimming and J lost 0 bases; unmatched junction nucleotides: 6. From germline, CDR1 is LNHDA and CDR2 SQIVND (reference sequence). DNA for the CDR3: TGTGCCAGTAGTAACGGACAGGATTTCTCCTACGAGCAGTACTTC. This translates into CASSNGQDFSYEQYF.

V is TRBV19 and J is TRBJ1-1, with 8 bases matching TRBD1. Unmatched junction bases numbered 12, after V lost 5 bases and J lost 10 bases. Germline V lookup: CDR1 LNHDA, CDR2 SQIVND (reference sequence). CDR3 size: 14 residues. This CDR3 reads CASSGVRTGYAAFF. CDR3 nucleotide sequence: TGTGCCAGTAGTGGGGTCCGGACAGGGTACGCAGCTTTCTTT.

This clone came up once. The chain joins TRBV7-2 to TRBJ1-5, with a weak D call TRBD1 (5 bases). V was cut by 1 base and J by 4 bases, with 11 bases left in between. Germline V gene data show CDR1 as SGHTA and CDR2 as FQGNSA. The CDR3 covers 15 residues. The CDR3 sequence is CASSLVGGENQPQHF. CDR3 in DNA: TGTGCCAGCAGCTTAGTCGGGGGGGAAAATCAGCCCCAGCATTTT.

V is TRBV27 and J is TRBJ2-7; TRBD2 matches 13 bases. The germline gives CDR1 MNHEY, CDR2 SMNVEV (reference sequence). The CDR3 sequence is 16 residues long. V lost 3 bases to trimming and J lost 1 base; unmatched junction nucleotides: 3. DNA for the CDR3: TGTGCCAGCAGTTTCAGACTAGCGGGAGGTTCCTACGAGCAGTACTTC. Residues: CASSFRLAGGSYEQYF.

The genes are TRBV19 and TRBJ2-5; TRBD2 is a possible D gene (6 bases). V was cut by 5 bases and J by 5 bases, with 15 bases left in between. Germline assignment: CDR1 LNHDA and CDR2 SQIVND (reference sequence). This CDR3 is 14 amino acids long. The CDR3, as DNA: TGTGCCAGTAGTCATCAGGGCGCGGGGGAGACCCAGTACTTC. Protein: CASSHQGAGETQYF.

The chain has TRBV28 and TRBJ1-3; tentative D call: TRBD1 (6 bases). Germline-derived CDR1 and CDR2 are MDHEN and SYDVKM. V dropped 6 bases and J dropped 4 bases, with 19 bases sitting between them. There are 16 residues in the CDR3. The CDR3 DNA reads TGTGCCAGCAGCCTCGGACAGTCAATTGGCGGAAACACCATATATTTT. Protein product: CASSLGQSIGGNTIYF.

In this sample, this clone turned up once. V is TRBV5-4 and J is TRBJ1-2; 9 bases line up with TRBD1. This CDR3 has 15 residues. Germline V gene sequence: CDR1 SGHNT, CDR2 YYREEE (reference sequence). J lost 3 bases, V lost 4 bases, and 7 bases had no gene match. The CDR3 nucleotides are TGTGCCAGCAGCACTCCGGACAGGGGCGACTATGGCTACACCTTC. This codes for CASSTPDRGDYGYTF.

The rearrangement uses TRBV19 and TRBJ1-1; 8 bases map to TRBD1. CDR3 size: 15 residues. Germline loops: CDR1 LNHDA, CDR2 SQIVND (reference sequence). Germline trimming cut 3 bases from V and 5 bases from J; bases unmatched to any gene: 8. CDR3 bases: TGTGCCAGTAGTATCGAGGACAGGGTATATACTGAAGCTTTCTTT. This sequence encodes CASSIEDRVYTEAFF.

The chain couples TRBV5-1 to TRBJ1-5; tentative D call: TRBD1 (5 bases). This CDR3 has 14 amino acids. V shed 0 bases and J shed 3 bases, with 7 bases lying between them. The germline V gene encodes CDR1 SGHRS and CDR2 YFSETQ. The CDR3, as DNA: TGCGCCAGCAGCTTGGATGGGGCCAATCAGCCCCAGCATTTT. It translates to CASSLDGANQPQHF.

This clone occurred once. This chain connects TRBV9 to TRBJ2-7, with D perhaps TRBD2 (7 bases). This CDR3 is built from 19 residues. V gave up 4 bases and J gave up 1 base, with 27 bases separating them. Germline values: CDR1 SGDLS, CDR2 YYNGEE. Here the CDR3 reads CASSPRGGGAGQASYEQYF. The CDR3 DNA reads as TGTGCCAGCAGCCCCCGGGGAGGGGGGGCAGGACAAGCTTCCTACGAGCAGTACTTC.

V usage is TRBV2 and J usage is TRBJ2-5; a weak D match, TRBD2 (5 bases). The CDR3 runs to 15 residues. Germline V gene data show CDR1 as SNHLY and CDR2 as FYNNEI. The V gene lost 5 bases and the J gene lost 5 bases, with 18 bases spanning the gap. The CDR3 loop is CASSSREGSRETQYF. CDR3 nucleotide sequence: TGTGCCAGCAGTTCCCGGGAAGGCTCTAGGGAGACCCAGTACTTC.

The chain uses TRBV6-5 and TRBJ2-7; 7 bases fit TRBD1. The germline V gene encodes CDR1 MNHEY and CDR2 SVGAGI. This CDR3 is built from 15 residues. V lost 0 bases to trimming and J lost 4 bases; unmatched junction nucleotides: 6. CDR3 loop: CASSYSPRQGYEQYF. The CDR3 coding sequence is TGTGCCAGCAGTTACTCCCCGAGACAGGGATACGAGCAGTACTTC.